These 10 T cell receptor beta chains were all obtained from the same sample, sequenced in a study of T cell responses to AZD1222 COVID-19 vaccine. Measured with immunoSEQ multiplex PCR; TCRdb has only the in-frame clones, and not every one. The data contain tens of thousands of clones, around 80% of them singletons. The sequencing here drew on peripheral blood, taken 28 days after the second AZD1222 dose. Receptor source: an adult who received the AZD1222 COVID-19 vaccine.

The chain links TRBV14 to TRBJ1-1; D might be TRBD1 (5 bases). The germline V gene has CDR1 SGHDN and CDR2 FVKESK. The CDR3 runs to 15 residues. V was shortened by 0 bases and J by 3 bases, with 11 bases between the two germline ends. The CDR3 reads CASSQDVRVYTEAFF. DNA for the CDR3: TGTGCCAGCAGCCAAGATGTCAGGGTCTACACTGAAGCTTTCTTT.

This chain connects TRBV19 to TRBJ2-3; TRBD2 might be the D (6 bases). Per the germline V gene, CDR1 is LNHDA and CDR2 is SQIVND (reference sequence). Trimming cost V 2 bases and J 0 bases, with 9 bases left between them. The CDR3 runs 15 residues. The CDR3 DNA follows: TGTGCCAGTAGTATATCCAGCGGGAGCACAGATACGCAGTATTTT. It is translated as CASSISSGSTDTQYF.

The V and J genes are TRBV7-9 and TRBJ1-4; TRBD1 agrees at 9 bases. The CDR3 runs 14 residues. J lost 12 bases, V lost 5 bases, and 10 bases had no gene match. The V gene's germline CDR1 is SEHNR and CDR2 FQNEAQ (reference sequence). The CDR3: CASSADRGWNQLFF. The CDR3 nucleotides are TGTGCCAGCAGCGCAGACAGGGGGTGGAACCAACTGTTTTTT.

This sequence joins TRBV7-8 and TRBJ2-7; a weak D match, TRBD1 (5 bases). Germline assignment: CDR1 SGHVS and CDR2 FQNEAQ. CDR3 length: 16 amino acids. With 5 bases removed from V and 1 base from J, the gap between germline ends came to 18 bases. CDR3 sequence reads: CASSPARLGLSYEQYF. The CDR3 DNA follows: TGTGCCAGCAGCCCCGCACGTTTGGGGCTGTCCTACGAGCAGTACTTC.

V gene TRBV28 combines with J gene TRBJ1-5; 7 positions agree with TRBD1. The germline CDR1 and CDR2 sequences are MDHEN and SYDVKM. The CDR3 has 15 amino acids. Trimming took 7 bases from V and 4 from J; bases not matched to a gene: 10. The CDR3 sequence: CASTLETGYNQPQHF. CDR3 nucleotide sequence: TGTGCCAGCACCTTGGAGACAGGGTATAATCAGCCCCAGCATTTT.

This clone was detected once. The gene calls are TRBV7-9 and TRBJ2-3; D is ambiguous. Between the trimmed V and J ends, which lost 4 bases and 6 bases, there was a span of 11 bases. The germline CDR1 and CDR2 sequences are SEHNR and FQNEAQ (reference sequence). This CDR3 spans 13 amino acids. The CDR3 DNA follows: TGTGCCAGCAGCTACAGAGGTGTGGATACGCAGTATTTT. Translating it yields CASSYRGVDTQYF.

The chain links TRBV28 to TRBJ2-7; TRBD2 agrees at 7 bases. J gave up 3 bases and V 4 bases, and 12 bases lay outside the gene matches. This CDR3 contains 16 residues. CDR1 is MDHEN and CDR2 is SYDVKM in the germline V gene. The CDR3 reads CASSSGTTGLNYEQYF. DNA for the CDR3: TGTGCCAGCAGTTCAGGGACTACCGGTCTCAACTACGAGCAGTACTTC.

The CDR3 bases are TGTGCCAGCTGGATAAAGAACACCGGGGAGCTGTTTTTT. This encodes CASWIKNTGELFF. V usage is TRBV18 and J usage is TRBJ2-2; no clear D. CDR3 length equals 13 residues. Germline CDR1 KGHSH, CDR2 LQKENI. V lost 7 bases, J lost 1 base, and 7 bases lay in between.

The chain links TRBV27 to TRBJ1-6, with 9 nucleotides matching TRBD1. The V gene end was trimmed by 6 bases and the J gene end by 10 bases; junction bases not matched to a gene: 7. Germline assignment: CDR1 MNHEY and CDR2 SMNVEV (reference sequence). This CDR3 has 14 amino acids. CDR3 amino acids: CASRPRTGDSPLHF. For the CDR3, the DNA is TGTGCCAGCAGACCGAGGACAGGGGACTCACCCCTCCACTTT.

This clone was counted only a few times. This chain uses TRBV7-9 with TRBJ2-7; 7 bases line up with TRBD1. Looked up from germline, CDR1 is SEHNR and CDR2 is FQNEAQ (reference sequence). V dropped 3 bases and J dropped 4; count of bases not matched to a gene: 6. The CDR3 has 14 residues. The CDR3: CASSFTGVAYEQYF. In nucleotides, the CDR3 is TGTGCCAGCAGCTTCACAGGGGTTGCATACGAGCAGTACTTC.